A single sample is the source of the 29 T cell receptor beta chains below, sequenced in a study of blood T cell repertoires in COVID-19. Using immunoSEQ multiplex PCR, the repertoire was profiled, and TCRdb retains in-frame clones only, with some absent. The sample holds a few hundred thousand clones; 80% to 85% are singletons and the top ten take 3.4%. The sequenced sample was peripheral blood. Source of these receptors: a woman aged 18-35 years with acute or convalescent COVID-19.

This chain uses TRBV7-2 with TRBJ2-1; TRBD1 matches 11 bases. CDR1 is SGHTA and CDR2 is FQGNSA in the germline V gene. The CDR3 spans 14 residues. V shed 3 bases and J 7 bases; nucleotides not matched to a gene: 2. This CDR3 reads CASSLGTGGNEQFF. In DNA, the CDR3 is TGTGCCAGCAGCTTGGGGACAGGGGGGAATGAGCAGTTCTTC.

CDR3 DNA: TGCAGCGTTGTCGCACAGGCCCACGAGCAGTACTTC. This gives the protein CSVVAQAHEQYF. The chain employs TRBV29-1 and TRBJ2-7; D is perhaps TRBD1 (5 bases). The CDR3 has 12 residues. Germline V gives CDR1 SQVTM, CDR2 ANQGSEA. V lost 4 bases and J 5 bases, leaving 12 bases between the germline ends.

V and J are TRBV4-1 and TRBJ2-3; 14 positions agree with TRBD2. CDR3 size: 16 residues. V gave up 4 bases and J gave up 4 bases; unmatched junction bases: 4. The germline CDR1 and CDR2 sequences are MGHRA and YSYEKL. CDR3 region: CASSPGLAGVADTQYF. Written as DNA, the CDR3 is TGCGCCAGCAGCCCGGGACTAGCGGGAGTGGCAGATACGCAGTATTTT.

This clone was seen a handful of times. The rearrangement uses TRBV5-1 and TRBJ1-2; 7 positions match TRBD1. Germline V gene lookup returns CDR1 SGHRS and CDR2 YFSETQ. The CDR3 contains 14 residues. The J segment lost 2 bases and the V segment lost 4 bases, leaving 5 bases of the junction unmatched. The CDR3: CASSRDSGNYGYTF. In nucleotides, the CDR3 is TGCGCCAGCAGCAGGGACAGCGGAAACTATGGCTACACCTTC.

V usage is TRBV7-9 and J usage is TRBJ1-1, with 7 bases that match TRBD1. J gave up 1 base and V 5 bases, and 10 bases lay outside the gene matches. CDR3 length equals 16 residues. The germline gives CDR1 SEHNR, CDR2 FQNEAQ (reference sequence). In DNA form, the CDR3 reads TGTGCCAGCAGCCCAAGAGGGGGCAGGGAGAACACTGAAGCTTTCTTT. It specifies CASSPRGGRENTEAFF.

The chain carries TRBV30 and TRBJ2-7; 9 bases are shared with TRBD1. The CDR3 consists of 12 residues. The germline gives CDR1 GTSNPN, CDR2 SVGIG (reference sequence). Trimming removed 7 bases from V and 11 bases from J; junction bases left unmatched: 12. The CDR3 DNA reads as TGTGCCTCCCAGTCCGGGACAGGGTGGAAGTACTTC. Translated: CASQSGTGWKYF.

On this clone itself: One end of the junction does not line up with germline, which may come from a read error. The chain uses TRBV7-7 and TRBJ1-1; D call uncertain. The CDR3 length is 15 residues. Germline assignment: CDR1 SSHAT and CDR2 FNYEAQ (reference sequence). The CDR3 region is CASSLDSRPLTEAFF. The DNA for the CDR3 is TGTGCTAGCAGCTTAGATAGCCGACCCCTCACTGAAGCTTTCTTT.

The chain combines TRBV19 with TRBJ1-1; no definite D call. V dropped 10 bases and J dropped 3 bases, with 21 bases sitting between them. This CDR3 spans 15 amino acids. Germline V CDR1 and CDR2: LNHDA, SQIVND (reference sequence). The CDR3 sequence: CATLRRGKADTEAFF. The CDR3 coding sequence is TGTGCCACCCTGAGGCGGGGAAAGGCTGACACTGAAGCTTTCTTT.

This sequence joins TRBV27 and TRBJ2-2; TRBD1 might be the D (6 bases). Trimming removed 5 bases at V and 4 bases at J, with 14 bases between. CDR3 length: 15 residues. Germline V gene data show CDR1 as MNHEY and CDR2 as SMNVEV (reference sequence). The CDR3 DNA follows: TGTGCCAGCAGTCGAATACAGGGCCCCACCGGGGAGCTGTTTTTT. This gives the protein CASSRIQGPTGELFF.

The rearrangement links TRBV29-1 to TRBJ2-1; 9 positions match TRBD2. The CDR3 runs to 14 residues. CDR1 is SQVTM, CDR2 ANQGSEA, per germline. V shed 3 bases and J 7 bases; nucleotides not matched to a gene: 7. This CDR3 reads CSVDMLAGNNEQFF. The CDR3 DNA reads as TGCAGCGTTGATATGCTAGCGGGAAATAATGAGCAGTTCTTC.

This rearrangement joins TRBV4-3 to TRBJ2-1, with TRBD1 matching over 8 bases. The junction had 19 bases not matched to a gene; V was cut back by 4 bases and J by 8 bases. Per the germline V gene, CDR1 is LGHNA and CDR2 is YSLEER. The CDR3 has 18 amino acids. The CDR3 protein is CASSRALHDRGKYDEQFF. The CDR3, as DNA: TGCGCCAGCAGCCGAGCTTTACACGACAGGGGAAAGTATGATGAGCAGTTCTTC.

J is TRBJ2-7 and V is TRBV7-9; 15 positions agree with TRBD2. This CDR3 spans 17 amino acids. Per germline, CDR1 SEHNR and CDR2 FQNEAQ (reference sequence). The J segment lost 3 bases and the V segment lost 5 bases, leaving 8 bases of the junction unmatched. The CDR3 DNA follows: TGTGCCAGCAGCCCGCCGGGACTAGCGGGAGGCCTCTACGAGCAGTACTTC. Translated: CASSPPGLAGGLYEQYF.

The J gene is TRBJ2-1, the V gene TRBV9, with 8 bases identical to TRBD2. Per the germline V gene, CDR1 is SGDLS and CDR2 is YYNGEE. This CDR3 has 16 amino acids. V lost 2 bases to trimming and J lost 5 bases; unmatched junction nucleotides: 9. The CDR3 region has the DNA TGTGCCAGCAGCGTTTTGAGTACTAGCGGAAACAATGAGCAGTTCTTC. Its protein product is CASSVLSTSGNNEQFF.

The rearrangement uses TRBV18 and TRBJ1-2; D not resolved. The CDR3 extends over 12 amino acids. Germline assignment: CDR1 KGHSH and CDR2 LQKENI. V dropped 1 base and J dropped 6 bases, with 6 bases sitting between them. DNA of the CDR3: TGTGCCAGCTCACCACTGCAGGATGGCTACACCTTC. Translating gives CASSPLQDGYTF.

The chain employs TRBV7-2 and TRBJ2-7, with unresolved D. The CDR3 is made up of 13 amino acids. The germline V gene encodes CDR1 SGHTA and CDR2 FQGNSA. Between the trimmed V and J ends, which lost 3 bases and 3 bases, there was a span of 9 bases. DNA for the CDR3: TGTGCCAGCAGCTTTGCTAGTTACTACGAGCAGTACTTC. It translates to CASSFASYYEQYF. Supplemented by reference TRBV7-2 and TRBJ2-7, the full variable domain reads GAGVSQSPSNKVTEKGKDVELRCDPISGHTALYWYRQSLGQGLEFLIYFQGNSAPDKSGLPSDRFSAERTGGSVSTLTIQRTQQEDSAVYLCASSFASYYEQYFGPGTRLTVT.

The chain employs TRBV23-1 and TRBJ1-5; 7 nucleotides agree with TRBD1. TRBV23-1 qualifies as an ORF whose function is uncertain. Trimming cost V 10 bases and J 7 bases; bases outside gene matches: 13. CDR3 size: 14 residues. The CDR3 DNA follows: TGCGCCAAACCGGGACAGTGGCCTCGACAGCCCCAGCATTTT. It translates to CAKPGQWPRQPQHF.

This clone was counted only a few times. This sequence joins TRBV3-1 (or the pseudogene TRBV3-2) and TRBJ1-6; a possible D gene is TRBD1 (5 bases). This CDR3 region has 17 residues. In germline, CDR1 is LGHDT, CDR2 YNNKEL (reference sequence). Trimming removed 1 base at V and 10 bases at J, with 20 bases between. As DNA, the CDR3 is TGTGCCAGCAGCCAAGGCCGAGCAGGGCAGGTCGAGTCACCCCTCCACTTT. As protein: CASSQGRAGQVESPLHF.

The V call is TRBV19, the J call TRBJ2-3, with D maybe TRBD2 (5 bases). V was trimmed by 1 base and J by 5 bases, leaving 13 bases between them. CDR3 size: 15 residues. Per the germline V gene, CDR1 is LNHDA and CDR2 is SQIVND (reference sequence). CDR3 region: CASSIVGLAKDTQYF. CDR3 nucleotides: TGTGCCAGTAGTATAGTTGGCCTAGCCAAAGATACGCAGTATTTT. Drawing the rest from reference TRBV19 and TRBJ2-3, the complete variable domain is DGGITQSPKYLFRKEGQNVTLSCEQNLNHDAMYWYRQDPGQGLRLIYYSQIVNDFQKGDIAEGYSVSREKKESFPLTVTSAQKNPTAFYLCASSIVGLAKDTQYFGPGTRLTVL.

This clone came up a few times. The chain recombines TRBV28 with TRBJ1-2, with 11 bases matching TRBD1. The CDR3 extends over 19 amino acids. Germline CDR1 and CDR2: MDHEN and SYDVKM. V gave up 8 bases and J gave up 4 bases; unmatched junction bases: 21. In DNA form, the CDR3 reads TGTGCCAGCTTATCTGGGACAGGGGGTTATACGATCGACCGCTATGGCTACACCTTC. Its translation is CASLSGTGGYTIDRYGYTF.

The chain recombines TRBV18 with TRBJ2-7; 10 bases align to TRBD1. Germline V lookup: CDR1 KGHSH, CDR2 LQKENI. The junction had 5 bases not matched to a gene; V was cut back by 2 bases and J by 4 bases. The CDR3 covers 15 residues. Here the CDR3 reads CASSPYGTGEYEQYF. In nucleotides, the CDR3 is TGTGCCAGCTCACCATACGGGACAGGGGAATACGAGCAGTACTTC.

The chain has TRBV3-1 (or the pseudogene TRBV3-2) and TRBJ2-2; D is undetermined. The length of the CDR3 is 16 residues. V was trimmed by 0 bases and J by 1 base, leaving 9 bases between them. From germline, CDR1 is LGHDT and CDR2 YNNKEL (reference sequence). CDR3 in amino acids: CASSQDVGKNTGELFF. The CDR3 DNA reads TGTGCCAGCAGCCAAGATGTGGGCAAGAACACCGGGGAGCTGTTTTTT.

J is TRBJ1-1 and V is TRBV4-1; D not resolved. CDR1 and CDR2 from the germline V gene are MGHRA and YSYEKL. This CDR3 is 15 amino acids long. V lost 1 base, J lost 3 bases, and 12 bases lay in between. In DNA form, the CDR3 reads TGCGCCAGCAGCCAAGGACTGGGTTTCGACACTGAAGCTTTCTTT. This translates into CASSQGLGFDTEAFF.

The CDR3 sequence is CASSLAGQGDTEAFF. CDR3 DNA: TGTGCCAGCAGCTTAGCCGGACAGGGAGACACTGAAGCTTTCTTT. The rearrangement links TRBV7-9 to TRBJ1-1, with 8 bases lining up with TRBD1. Trimming cost V 0 bases and J 3 bases; bases outside gene matches: 3. This CDR3 comprises 15 residues. Germline values: CDR1 SEHNR, CDR2 FQNEAQ (reference sequence).

The chain recombines TRBV12-3 or TRBV12-4 with TRBJ2-1; D uncertain. The V gene lost 1 base and the J gene lost 9 bases, with 10 bases spanning the gap. This CDR3 comprises 13 residues. Written as DNA, the CDR3 is TGTGCCAGCAGTTTAGGGTGGTTCGGTGAGCAGTTCTTC. It encodes CASSLGWFGEQFF.

This chain joins TRBV5-4 and TRBJ2-4, with 7 bases aligning to TRBD2. With 0 bases clipped from V and 1 base from J, the junction kept 4 bases outside the gene matches. Germline CDR1 reads SGHNT; CDR2 reads YYREEE (reference sequence). The CDR3 is 16 amino acids. CDR3 amino acids: CASSLGRRGAKNIQYF. The CDR3 DNA follows: TGTGCCAGCAGCTTGGGTAGGCGGGGGGCCAAAAACATTCAGTACTTC.

This chain joins TRBV29-1 and TRBJ2-1; the match to TRBD2 covers 8 bases. The CDR3 spans 13 residues. Per the germline V gene, CDR1 is SQVTM and CDR2 is ANQGSEA. The trim removed 5 bases at V and 2 bases at J, leaving 2 bases unmatched. CDR3 bases: TGCAGCGTTACTAGCGGAACCTACAATGAGCAGTTCTTC. Its protein is CSVTSGTYNEQFF.

The V call is TRBV10-3, the J call TRBJ2-2; 7 nucleotides match TRBD2. Per germline, CDR1 ENHRY and CDR2 SYGVKD. After removal of 0 bases from V and 0 bases from J, the junction contained 4 bases not matched to a gene. This CDR3 contains 17 residues. The DNA for the CDR3 is TGTGCCATCAGTGAGTCGATCGCGGGAGCGAACACCGGGGAGCTGTTTTTT. This translates into CAISESIAGANTGELFF.

This clone came up once. The chain uses TRBV10-2 and TRBJ2-7; 12 bases are a match to TRBD2. The CDR3 has 15 residues. V lost 2 bases, J lost 3 bases, and 2 bases stayed unmatched. Per germline, CDR1 WSHSY and CDR2 SAAADI. CDR3 amino acids: CASSEGLAGLYEQYF. The CDR3 region has the DNA TGCGCCAGCAGTGAGGGACTAGCGGGACTCTACGAGCAGTACTTC.

V is TRBV10-3 and J is TRBJ2-7, with TRBD1 as a possible D gene (5 bases). CDR1 ENHRY and CDR2 SYGVKD come from the germline V gene. V gave up 7 bases and J gave up 6 bases, with 16 bases separating them. The CDR3 totals 13 residues. The CDR3 is CAINPQGRGEQYF. CDR3 nucleotides: TGTGCCATCAACCCCCAGGGTCGCGGCGAGCAGTACTTC.